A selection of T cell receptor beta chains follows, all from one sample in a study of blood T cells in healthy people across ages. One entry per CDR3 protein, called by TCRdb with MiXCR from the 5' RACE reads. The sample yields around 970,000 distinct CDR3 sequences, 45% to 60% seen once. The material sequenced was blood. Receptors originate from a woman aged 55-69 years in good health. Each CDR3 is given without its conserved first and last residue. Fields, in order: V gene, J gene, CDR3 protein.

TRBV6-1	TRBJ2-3	ASNTGLAFATQY
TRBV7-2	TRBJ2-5	ASSGHGRVGTQY
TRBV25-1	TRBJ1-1	ASRPMRQGEGEAF
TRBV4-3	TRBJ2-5	ASSQVALAGETQY
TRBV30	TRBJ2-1	AWSDGYSYNEQF
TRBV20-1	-	SAWEKTQY
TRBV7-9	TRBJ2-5	ASSPDDTLTQY
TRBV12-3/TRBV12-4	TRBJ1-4	ASSTTNSEKLF
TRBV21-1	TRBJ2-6	ASSKTEPLGANVLT
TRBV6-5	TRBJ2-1	ASSLKREIGHEQF
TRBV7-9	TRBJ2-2	ASSHRSGGNTGELF
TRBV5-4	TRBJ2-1	ASSLTLADNEQF
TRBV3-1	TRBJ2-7	ASSPLQARAVEQY